This T cell receptor beta chain originates from a study of T cell changes during pregnancy in multiple sclerosis. Data came from immunoSEQ multiplex PCR; TCRdb stores just in-frame clones and leaves some out. The sample yields 45,000 to 55,000 clones, about 92% seen once. Germline values: CDR1 SGHTA, CDR2 FQGTGA. The V and J ends lost 2 bases and 2 bases, in that order; junction bases with no gene match: 10. There are 18 residues in the CDR3. This clonotype was obtained from a female donor in good health, enrolled as a control in a pregnancy study. The specimen was CD4+ T cells from peripheral blood mononuclear cells, collected in the second trimester of pregnancy. The V call is TRBV7-3, the J call TRBJ1-5, with TRBD1 matching 9 bases. CDR3 sequence: CASSLPRDRERGNQPQHF. Written as DNA, the CDR3 is TGTGCCAGCAGCTTACCACGGGACAGGGAAAGGGGCAATCAGCCCCAGCATTTT.